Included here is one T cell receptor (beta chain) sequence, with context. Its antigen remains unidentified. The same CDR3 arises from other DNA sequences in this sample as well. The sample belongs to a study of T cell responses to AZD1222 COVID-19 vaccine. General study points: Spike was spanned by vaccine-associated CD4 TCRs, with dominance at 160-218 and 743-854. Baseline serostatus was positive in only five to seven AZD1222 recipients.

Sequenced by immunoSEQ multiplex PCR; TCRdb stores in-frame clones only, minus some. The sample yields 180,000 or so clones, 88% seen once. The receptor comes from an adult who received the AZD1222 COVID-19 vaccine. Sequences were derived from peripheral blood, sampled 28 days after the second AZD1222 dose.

CDR3 bases: TGTGCCAGCAGTTTACCACGGGCTGAAGCTTTCTTT. It codes for CASSLPRAEAFF. V usage is TRBV12-3 or TRBV12-4 and J usage is TRBJ1-1, with unresolved D. This CDR3 has 12 residues. The V end was cut by 2 bases, the J end by 6 bases, with 7 bases between.